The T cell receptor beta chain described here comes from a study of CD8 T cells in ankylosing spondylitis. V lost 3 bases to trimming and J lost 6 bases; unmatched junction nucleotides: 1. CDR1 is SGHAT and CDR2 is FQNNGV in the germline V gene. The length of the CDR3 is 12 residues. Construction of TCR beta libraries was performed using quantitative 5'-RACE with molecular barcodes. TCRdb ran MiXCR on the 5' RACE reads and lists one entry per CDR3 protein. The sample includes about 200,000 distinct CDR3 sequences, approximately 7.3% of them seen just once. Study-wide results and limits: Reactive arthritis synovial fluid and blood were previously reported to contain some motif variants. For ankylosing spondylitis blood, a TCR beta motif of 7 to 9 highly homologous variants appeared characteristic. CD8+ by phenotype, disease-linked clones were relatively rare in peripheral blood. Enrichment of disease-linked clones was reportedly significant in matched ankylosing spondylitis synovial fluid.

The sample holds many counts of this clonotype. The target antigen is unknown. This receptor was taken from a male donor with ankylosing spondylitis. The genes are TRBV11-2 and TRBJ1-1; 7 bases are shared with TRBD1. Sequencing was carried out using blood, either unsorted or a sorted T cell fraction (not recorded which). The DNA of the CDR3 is TGTGCCAGCAGCTTTGGGACAGCTGAAGCTTTCTTT. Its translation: CASSFGTAEAFF.